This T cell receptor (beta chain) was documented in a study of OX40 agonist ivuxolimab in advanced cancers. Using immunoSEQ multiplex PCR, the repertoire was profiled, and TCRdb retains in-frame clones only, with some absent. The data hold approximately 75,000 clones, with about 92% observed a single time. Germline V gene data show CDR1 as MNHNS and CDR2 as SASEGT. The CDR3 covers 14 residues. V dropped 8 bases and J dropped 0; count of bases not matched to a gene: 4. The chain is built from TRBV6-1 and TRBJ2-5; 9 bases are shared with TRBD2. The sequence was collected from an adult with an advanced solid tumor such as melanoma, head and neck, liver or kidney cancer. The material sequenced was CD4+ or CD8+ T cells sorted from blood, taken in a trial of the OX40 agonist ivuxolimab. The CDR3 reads CASGASGDQETQYF. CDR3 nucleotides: TGTGCCAGCGGGGCTAGCGGGGACCAAGAGACCCAGTACTTC.